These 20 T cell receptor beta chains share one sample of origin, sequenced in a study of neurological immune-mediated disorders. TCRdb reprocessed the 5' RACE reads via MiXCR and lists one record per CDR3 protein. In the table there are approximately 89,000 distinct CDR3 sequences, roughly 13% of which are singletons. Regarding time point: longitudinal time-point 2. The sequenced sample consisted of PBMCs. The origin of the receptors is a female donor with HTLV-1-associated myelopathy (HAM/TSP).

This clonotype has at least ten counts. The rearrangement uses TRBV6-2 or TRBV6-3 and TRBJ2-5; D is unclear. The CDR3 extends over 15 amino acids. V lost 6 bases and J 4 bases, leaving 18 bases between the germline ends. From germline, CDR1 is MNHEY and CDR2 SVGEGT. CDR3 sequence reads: CASRPTRLWGETQYF. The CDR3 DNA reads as TGTGCCAGCAGGCCTACCCGATTGTGGGGAGAGACCCAGTACTTC.

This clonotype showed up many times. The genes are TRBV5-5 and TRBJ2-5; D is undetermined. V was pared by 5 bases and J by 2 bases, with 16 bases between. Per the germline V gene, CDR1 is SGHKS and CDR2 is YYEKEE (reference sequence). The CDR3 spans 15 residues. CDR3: CASRVSALKQETQYF. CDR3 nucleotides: TGTGCCAGCAGGGTCTCGGCCCTCAAGCAAGAGACCCAGTACTTC.

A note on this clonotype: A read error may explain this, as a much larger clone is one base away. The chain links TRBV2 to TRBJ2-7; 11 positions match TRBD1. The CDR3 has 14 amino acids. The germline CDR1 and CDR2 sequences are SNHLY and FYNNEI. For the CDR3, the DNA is TGTGTCAGCATTCCGGGACAGGGGGCCTACGAGCAGTACTTC. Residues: CVSIPGQGAYEQYF.

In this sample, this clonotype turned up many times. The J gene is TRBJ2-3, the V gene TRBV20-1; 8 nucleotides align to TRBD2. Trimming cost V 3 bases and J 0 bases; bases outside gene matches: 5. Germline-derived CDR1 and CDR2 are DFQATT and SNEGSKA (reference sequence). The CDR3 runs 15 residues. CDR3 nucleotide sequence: TGCAGTGCTAGTCGGGGGGGATTTAGCACAGATACGCAGTATTTT. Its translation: CSASRGGFSTDTQYF.

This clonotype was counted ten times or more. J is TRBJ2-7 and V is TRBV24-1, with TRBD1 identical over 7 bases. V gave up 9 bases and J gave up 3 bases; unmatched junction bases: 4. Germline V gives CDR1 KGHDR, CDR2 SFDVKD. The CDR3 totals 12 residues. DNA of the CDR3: TGTGCCACCGAGGGGACAGACTACGAGCAGTACTTC. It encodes CATEGTDYEQYF.

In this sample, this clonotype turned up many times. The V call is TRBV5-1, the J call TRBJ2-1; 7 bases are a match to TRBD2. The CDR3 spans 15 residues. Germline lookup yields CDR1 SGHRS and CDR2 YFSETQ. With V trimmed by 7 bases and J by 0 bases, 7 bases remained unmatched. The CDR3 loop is CASQNSGGSYNEQFF. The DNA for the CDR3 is TGCGCCAGCCAGAACTCGGGGGGCTCCTACAATGAGCAGTTCTTC.

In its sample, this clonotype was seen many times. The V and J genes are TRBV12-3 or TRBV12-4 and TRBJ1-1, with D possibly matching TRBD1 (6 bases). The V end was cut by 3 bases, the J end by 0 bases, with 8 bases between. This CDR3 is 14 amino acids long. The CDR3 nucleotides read TGTGCCAGCAGTTTTGGGGGGCTGAACACTGAAGCTTTCTTT. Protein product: CASSFGGLNTEAFF.

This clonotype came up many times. The CDR3 protein is CASSLAGGRGYNEQFF. For the CDR3, the DNA is TGCGCCAGCAGCTTGGCCGGGGGTAGGGGCTACAATGAGCAGTTCTTC. This chain uses TRBV5-1 with TRBJ2-1, with D maybe TRBD2 (6 bases). Between the trimmed V and J ends, which lost 0 bases and 3 bases, there was a span of 13 bases. The CDR3 has 16 residues. Germline CDR1 SGHRS, CDR2 YFSETQ.

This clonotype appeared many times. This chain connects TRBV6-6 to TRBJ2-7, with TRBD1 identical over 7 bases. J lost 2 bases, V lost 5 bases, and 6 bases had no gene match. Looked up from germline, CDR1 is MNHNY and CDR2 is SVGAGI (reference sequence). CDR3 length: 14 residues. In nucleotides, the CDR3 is TGTGCCAGCAGTACACCGGGGACAGCCTACGAGCAGTACTTC. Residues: CASSTPGTAYEQYF.

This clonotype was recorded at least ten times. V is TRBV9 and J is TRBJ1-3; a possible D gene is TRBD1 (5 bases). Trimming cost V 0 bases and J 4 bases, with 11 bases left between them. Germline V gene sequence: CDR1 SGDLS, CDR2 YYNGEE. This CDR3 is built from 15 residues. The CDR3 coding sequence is TGTGCCAGCAGCGTAGTCGGGGCTTCGGGAAACACCATATATTTT. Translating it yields CASSVVGASGNTIYF. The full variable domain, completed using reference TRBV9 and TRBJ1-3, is DSGVTQTPKHLITATGQRVTLRCSPRSGDLSVYWYQQSLDQGLQFLIQYYNGEERAKGNILERFSAQQFPDLHSELNLSSLELGDSALYFCASSVVGASGNTIYFGEGSWLTVV.

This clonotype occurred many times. The CDR3 DNA is TGTGCCAGCAGTTTAATTGGGGCCAACGTCCTGACTTTC. Encoded protein: CASSLIGANVLTF. The rearrangement joins TRBV28 to TRBJ2-6; no clear D gene. This CDR3 is 13 amino acids long. The germline V and J ends were trimmed by 2 bases and 3 bases, with 2 bases remaining between them. The germline CDR1 and CDR2 sequences are MDHEN and SYDVKM.

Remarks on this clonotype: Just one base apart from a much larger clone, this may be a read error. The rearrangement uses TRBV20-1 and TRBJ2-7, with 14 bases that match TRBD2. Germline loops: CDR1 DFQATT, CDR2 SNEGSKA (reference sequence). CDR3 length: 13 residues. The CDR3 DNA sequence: TGCAGTGCTAAGGGACTAGCGGGGGTCTCGACCGCCTTC. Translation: CSAKGLAGVSTAF.

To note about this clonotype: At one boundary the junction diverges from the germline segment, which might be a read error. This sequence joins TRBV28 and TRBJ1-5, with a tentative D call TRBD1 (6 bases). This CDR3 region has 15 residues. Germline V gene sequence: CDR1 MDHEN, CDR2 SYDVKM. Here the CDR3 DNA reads TGTGCCAGCACCAATCCCCAGGGGAGCAATCATCCCCAGCATTTT. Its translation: CASTNPQGSNHPQHF.

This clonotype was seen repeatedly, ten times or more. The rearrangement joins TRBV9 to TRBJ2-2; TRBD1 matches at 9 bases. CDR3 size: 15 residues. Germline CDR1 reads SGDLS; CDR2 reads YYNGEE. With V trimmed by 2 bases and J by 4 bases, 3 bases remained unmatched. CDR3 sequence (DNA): TGTGCCAGCAGCGTCGGGGACAGGGTCACCGGGGAGCTGTTTTTT. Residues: CASSVGDRVTGELFF.

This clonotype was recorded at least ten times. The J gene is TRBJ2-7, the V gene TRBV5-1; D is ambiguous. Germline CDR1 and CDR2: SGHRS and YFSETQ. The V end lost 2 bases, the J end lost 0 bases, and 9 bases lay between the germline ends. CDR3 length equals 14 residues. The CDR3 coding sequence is TGCGCCAGCAGCTTCTGGACGGGCTCCTACGAGCAGTACTTC. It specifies CASSFWTGSYEQYF.

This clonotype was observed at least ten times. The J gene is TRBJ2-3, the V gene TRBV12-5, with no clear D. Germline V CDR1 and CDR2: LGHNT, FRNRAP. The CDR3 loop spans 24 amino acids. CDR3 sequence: CARESTAEENLCLDASMGTDTQYF. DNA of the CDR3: TGTGCGCGAGAATCCACGGCTGAAGAGAATCTTTGTCTCGACGCCTCTATGGGCACAGATACGCAGTATTTT.

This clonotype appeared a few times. Written as DNA, the CDR3 is TGTGCCAGCAGCCAAGGACATAGCGGGGGGCGCAATGAGCAGTTCTTC. Its protein product is CASSQGHSGGRNEQFF. This chain connects TRBV3-1 to TRBJ2-1; 10 positions agree with TRBD2. Trimming at V came to 1 base and at J to 6 bases, leaving 6 bases not matched to a gene. This CDR3 is 16 amino acids long. Germline V gene lookup returns CDR1 LGHDT and CDR2 YNNKEL (reference sequence).

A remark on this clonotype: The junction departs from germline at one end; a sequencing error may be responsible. The CDR3 bases are TGTGCCAGCAGTCAAGAACCAGGGGCGGACACTGAAGCTTTCTTT. Its translation is CASSQEPGADTEAFF. This chain joins TRBV14 and TRBJ1-1; tentatively, D is TRBD1 (6 bases). Germline CDR1 reads SGHDN; CDR2 reads FVKESK. The CDR3 runs 15 residues. The variable domain in full, with the rest retrieved from reference TRBV14 and TRBJ1-1, is EAGVTQFPSHSVIEKGQTVTLRCDPISGHDNLYWYRRVMGKEIKFLLHFVKESKQDESGMPNNRFLAERTGGTYSTLKVQPAELEDSGVYFCASSQEPGADTEAFFGQGTRLTVV.

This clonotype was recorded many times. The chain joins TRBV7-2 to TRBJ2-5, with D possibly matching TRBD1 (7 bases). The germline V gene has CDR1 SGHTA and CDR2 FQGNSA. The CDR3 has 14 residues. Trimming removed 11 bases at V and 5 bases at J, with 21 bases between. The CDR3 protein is CASRPAAGGETQYF. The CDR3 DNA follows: TGTGCCTCCCGACCGGCTGCAGGGGGGGAGACCCAGTACTTC. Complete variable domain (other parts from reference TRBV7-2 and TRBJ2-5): GAGVSQSPSNKVTEKGKDVELRCDPISGHTALYWYRQSLGQGLEFLIYFQGNSAPDKSGLPSDRFSAERTGGSVSTLTIQRTQQEDSAVYLCASRPAAGGETQYFGPGTRLLVL.

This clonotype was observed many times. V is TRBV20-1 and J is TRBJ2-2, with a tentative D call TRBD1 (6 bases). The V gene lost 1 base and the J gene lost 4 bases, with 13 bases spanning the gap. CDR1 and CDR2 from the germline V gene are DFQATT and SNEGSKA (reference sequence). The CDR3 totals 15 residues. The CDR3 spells CSARATGRGTGELFF. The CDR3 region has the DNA TGCAGTGCTAGAGCGACAGGACGGGGCACCGGGGAGCTGTTTTTT.